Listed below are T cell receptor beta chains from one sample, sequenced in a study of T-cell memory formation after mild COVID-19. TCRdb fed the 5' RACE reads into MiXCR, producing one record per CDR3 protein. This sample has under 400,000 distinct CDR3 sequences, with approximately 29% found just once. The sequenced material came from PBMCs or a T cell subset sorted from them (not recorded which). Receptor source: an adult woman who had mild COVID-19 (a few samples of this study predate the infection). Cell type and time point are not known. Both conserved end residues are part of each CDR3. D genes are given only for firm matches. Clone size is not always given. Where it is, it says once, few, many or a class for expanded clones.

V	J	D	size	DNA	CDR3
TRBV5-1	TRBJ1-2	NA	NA	TGCGCCAGCAGCCCCGGAGCGTTGGGGGATGGCTACACCTTC	CASSPGALGDGYTF
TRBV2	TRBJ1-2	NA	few	TGTGCCAGCCGATATGGATCGGATGGCTACACCTTC	CASRYGSDGYTF
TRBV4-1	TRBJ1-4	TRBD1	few	TGCGCCAGCAGCCGAGGGGGACAGACTAATGAAAAACTGTTTTTT	CASSRGGQTNEKLFF
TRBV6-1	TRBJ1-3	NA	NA	TGTGCCAGCAGTACCCGGGTCTCTGGAAACACCATATATTTT	CASSTRVSGNTIYF
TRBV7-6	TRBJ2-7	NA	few	TGTGCCAGCAGCTTAGGACCGGGGAAATATGGCGAGCAGTACTTC	CASSLGPGKYGEQYF
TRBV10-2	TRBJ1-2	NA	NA	TGCGCCAGCAGAGACAGAAACTATGGCTACACCTTC	CASRDRNYGYTF
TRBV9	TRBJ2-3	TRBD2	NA	TGTGCCAGCAGCGTTAACCCCGGGACTAGCGGGATGGATACGCAGTATTTT	CASSVNPGTSGMDTQYF
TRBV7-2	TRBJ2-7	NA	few	TGTGCCAGCAGCAACGGGGCCGGGGCCCCCTACGAGCAGTACTTC	CASSNGAGAPYEQYF
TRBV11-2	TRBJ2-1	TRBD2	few	TGTGCCAGCAGCTTATGGACTAGCGGAGCTGGGAGCTCCTACAATGAGCAGTTCTTC	CASSLWTSGAGSSYNEQFF
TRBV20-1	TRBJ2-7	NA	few	TGCAGTGCTAGAGATCGACGCGGGTTGGTGGGCGAGCAGTACTTC	CSARDRRGLVGEQYF
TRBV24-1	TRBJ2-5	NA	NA	TGTGCCACCAGTGATTCCGGACAGATCGAGACCCAGTACTTC	CATSDSGQIETQYF
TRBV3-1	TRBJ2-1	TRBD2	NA	TGTGCCAGCAGCCAAGTCGCGGGGGGGCGGAATGAGCAGTTCTTC	CASSQVAGGRNEQFF
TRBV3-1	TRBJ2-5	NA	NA	TGTGCCAGCAGCCAAAGGGGGGGAGAGACCCAGTACTTC	CASSQRGGETQYF
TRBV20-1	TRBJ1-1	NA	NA	TGCAGCGCTAGAGAACCGTCCCGCCGGGACACTGAAGCTTTCTTT	CSAREPSRRDTEAFF
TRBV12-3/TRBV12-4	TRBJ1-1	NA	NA	TGTGCCAGCAGTTACTTTGAAGCTTTCTTT	CASSYFEAFF
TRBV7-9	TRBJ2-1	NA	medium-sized	TGTGCCAGCAGCCCAAGTTGGCAGGGGCGGGGCAATGAGCAGTTCTTC	CASSPSWQGRGNEQFF
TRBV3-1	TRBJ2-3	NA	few	TGTGCCAGCAAAAGGAGAGGGGACTCGGGAGATACGCAGTATTTT	CASKRRGDSGDTQYF
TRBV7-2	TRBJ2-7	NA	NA	TGTGCCAGCAGCTTCGGGGTAGACGGGTACGAGCAGTACTTC	CASSFGVDGYEQYF
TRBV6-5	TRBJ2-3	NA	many	TGTGCCAGCAGTTACCCCCGGAGCGGCGCAGATACGCAGTATTTT	CASSYPRSGADTQYF
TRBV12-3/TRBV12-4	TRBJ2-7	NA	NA	TGTGCCAGCCGGGACACTTTAAACGAGCAGTACTTC	CASRDTLNEQYF
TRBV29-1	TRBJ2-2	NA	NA	TGCAGCGTCAGAGGGATACGCACCGGGGAGCTGTTTTTT	CSVRGIRTGELFF
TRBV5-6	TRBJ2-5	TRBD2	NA	TGTGCCAGCAGCCCCGGGCCCTCTACGGGAGGAGAGACCCAGTACTTC	CASSPGPSTGGETQYF
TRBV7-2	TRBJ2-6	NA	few	TGTGCCAGCAGCTTAGAAGGCGGTCCTGGGGCCAACGTCCTGACTTTC	CASSLEGGPGANVLTF
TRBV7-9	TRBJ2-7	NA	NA	TGTGCCAGCTTCTGCCCCCCCGAGCAGTACTTC	CASFCPPEQYF
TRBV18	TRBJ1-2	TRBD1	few	TGTGCCAGCTCACCCTCCCGACAGGGGGCGCGTTATGGCTACACCTTC	CASSPSRQGARYGYTF
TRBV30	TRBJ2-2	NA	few	TGTGCCTGGAGTGTACTAGCTAACGGGGAGCTGTTTTTT	CAWSVLANGELFF
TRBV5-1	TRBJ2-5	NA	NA	TGCGCCAGCAGCTCGGAACAGGGTGGGACCCAGTACTTC	CASSSEQGGTQYF
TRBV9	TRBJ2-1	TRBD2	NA	TGTGCCAGCAGCGTAGACCTAGCGGGTCTTTACAATGAGCAGTTCTTC	CASSVDLAGLYNEQFF
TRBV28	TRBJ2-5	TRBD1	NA	TGTGCCAGCAGAATGGGGACAGGTCCGGGAGAGACCCAGTACTTC	CASRMGTGPGETQYF
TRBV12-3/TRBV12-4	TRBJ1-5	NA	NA	TGTGCCAGCAGTGAAGCAGGGATCAATCAGCCCCAGCATTTT	CASSEAGINQPQHF
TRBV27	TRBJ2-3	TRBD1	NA	TGTGCCAGCAGTTTCGACAGGGTGTTGGATACGCAGTATTTT	CASSFDRVLDTQYF
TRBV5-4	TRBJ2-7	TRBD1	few	TGTGCCAGCAGCCGCCGGGACAGGGTCCACGAGCAGTACTTC	CASSRRDRVHEQYF
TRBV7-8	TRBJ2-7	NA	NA	TGTGCCAGCAGACACAGGCTCTCCTACGAGCAGTACTTC	CASRHRLSYEQYF
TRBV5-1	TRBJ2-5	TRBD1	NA	TGCGCCAGCAGCTATGGGACAGGGGCTAGGGAGACCCAGTACTTC	CASSYGTGARETQYF
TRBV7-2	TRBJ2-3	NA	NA	TGTGCCAGCAGCTTAGGTGTAACCGGGATCACAGATACGCAGTATTTT	CASSLGVTGITDTQYF
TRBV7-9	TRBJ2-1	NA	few	TGTGCCAGCAGCTTAGTGTCGGACTTCACCAATGAGCAGTTCTTC	CASSLVSDFTNEQFF
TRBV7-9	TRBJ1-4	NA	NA	TGTGCCAGCAGCTTCCCTGAGGGTAATGAAAAACTGTTTTTT	CASSFPEGNEKLFF
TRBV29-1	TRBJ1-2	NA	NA	TGCAGCGTTGATCGTCTCCCTCCCTTC	CSVDRLPPF
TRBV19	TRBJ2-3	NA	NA	TGTGCCAGTAGTAACTCTCGGGGAAACACAGATACGCAGTATTTT	CASSNSRGNTDTQYF
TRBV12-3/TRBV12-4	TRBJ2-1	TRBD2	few	TGTGCCAGCAGTTCACCGGGACTAGCGGGAGGGGGGGTGGACAATGAGCAGTTCTTC	CASSSPGLAGGGVDNEQFF
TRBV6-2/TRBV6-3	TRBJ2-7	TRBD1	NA	TGTGCCAGCACAACCGGGACAGGGATTTACGAGCAGTACTTC	CASTTGTGIYEQYF
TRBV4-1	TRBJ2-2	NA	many	TGCGCCAGCAGCCAAGAGGGGGGGGCTCTCACCGGGGAGCTGTTTTTT	CASSQEGGALTGELFF
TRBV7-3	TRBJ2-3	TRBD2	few	TGTGCCAGCAGCTTTCTAGCGGCTAGCACAGATACGCAGTATTTT	CASSFLAASTDTQYF
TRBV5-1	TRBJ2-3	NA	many	TGCGCCAGCAGCTTGGATCCCACAGATACGCAGTATTTT	CASSLDPTDTQYF
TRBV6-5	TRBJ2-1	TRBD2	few	TGTGCCAGCAGTTACTCGCAACGGGCTAGCGGACCCTACAATGAGCAGTTCTTC	CASSYSQRASGPYNEQFF
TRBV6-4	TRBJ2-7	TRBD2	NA	TGTGCCAGCAGTGACTCCCCTAGCGGGGGACCGCGCGAGCAGTACTTC	CASSDSPSGGPREQYF